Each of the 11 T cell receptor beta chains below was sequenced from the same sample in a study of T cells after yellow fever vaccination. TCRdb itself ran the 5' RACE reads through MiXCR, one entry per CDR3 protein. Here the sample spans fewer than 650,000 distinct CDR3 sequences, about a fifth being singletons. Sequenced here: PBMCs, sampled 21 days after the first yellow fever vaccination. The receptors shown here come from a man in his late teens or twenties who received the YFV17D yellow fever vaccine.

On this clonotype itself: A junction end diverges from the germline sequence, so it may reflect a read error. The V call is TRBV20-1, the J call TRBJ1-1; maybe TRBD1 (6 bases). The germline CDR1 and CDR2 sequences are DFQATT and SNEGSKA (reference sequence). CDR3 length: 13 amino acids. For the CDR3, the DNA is TGCAGTGGCCCCGGCCCCAGGGACACTGAAGGTTTCTTT. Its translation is CSGPGPRDTEGFF.

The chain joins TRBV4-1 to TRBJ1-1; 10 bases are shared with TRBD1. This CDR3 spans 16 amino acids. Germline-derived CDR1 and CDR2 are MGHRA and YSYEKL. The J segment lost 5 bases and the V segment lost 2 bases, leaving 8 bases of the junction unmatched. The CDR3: CASSQYGTGAETEAFF. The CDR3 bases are TGCGCCAGCAGCCAATATGGGACAGGGGCAGAAACTGAAGCTTTCTTT.

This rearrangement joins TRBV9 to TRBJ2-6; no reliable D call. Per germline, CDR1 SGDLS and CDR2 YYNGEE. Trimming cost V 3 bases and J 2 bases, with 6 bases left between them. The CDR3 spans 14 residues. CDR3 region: CASSARTGANVLTF. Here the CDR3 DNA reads TGTGCCAGCAGCGCCCGAACTGGGGCCAACGTCCTGACTTTC.

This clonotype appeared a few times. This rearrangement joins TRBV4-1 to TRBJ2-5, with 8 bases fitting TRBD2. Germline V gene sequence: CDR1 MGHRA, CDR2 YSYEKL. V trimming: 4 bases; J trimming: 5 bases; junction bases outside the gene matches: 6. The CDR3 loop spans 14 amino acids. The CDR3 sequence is CASSLGREGETQYF. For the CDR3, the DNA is TGCGCCAGCAGCCTCGGGAGGGAGGGGGAGACCCAGTACTTC.

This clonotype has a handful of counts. This chain's CDR3 is CASTTGPQPQHF. The CDR3 nucleotides read TGTGCCAGCACCACAGGTCCTCAGCCCCAGCATTTT. This chain joins TRBV6-2 or TRBV6-3 and TRBJ1-5, with D tentatively TRBD1 (5 bases). CDR3 size: 12 residues. The V end lost 7 bases, the J end lost 6 bases, and 10 bases lay between the germline ends. The germline CDR1 and CDR2 sequences are MNHEY and SVGEGT.

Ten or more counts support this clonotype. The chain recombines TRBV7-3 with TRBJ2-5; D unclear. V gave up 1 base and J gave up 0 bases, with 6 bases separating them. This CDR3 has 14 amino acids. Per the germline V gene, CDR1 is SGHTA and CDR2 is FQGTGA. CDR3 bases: TGTGCCAGCAGCTTAAACGGGTACCAAGAGACCCAGTACTTC. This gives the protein CASSLNGYQETQYF. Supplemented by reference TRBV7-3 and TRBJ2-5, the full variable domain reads GAGVSQTPSNKVTEKGKYVELRCDPISGHTALYWYRQSLGQGPEFLIYFQGTGAADDSGLPNDRFFAVRPEGSVSTLKIQRTERGDSAVYLCASSLNGYQETQYFGPGTRLLVL.

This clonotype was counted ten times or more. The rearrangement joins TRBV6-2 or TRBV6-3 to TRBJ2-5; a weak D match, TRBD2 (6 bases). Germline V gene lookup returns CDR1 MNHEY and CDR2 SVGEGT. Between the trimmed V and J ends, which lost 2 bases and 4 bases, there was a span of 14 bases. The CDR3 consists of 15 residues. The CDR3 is CASSYSAGIGETQYF. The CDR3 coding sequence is TGTGCCAGCAGTTACAGCGCGGGGATAGGAGAGACCCAGTACTTC.

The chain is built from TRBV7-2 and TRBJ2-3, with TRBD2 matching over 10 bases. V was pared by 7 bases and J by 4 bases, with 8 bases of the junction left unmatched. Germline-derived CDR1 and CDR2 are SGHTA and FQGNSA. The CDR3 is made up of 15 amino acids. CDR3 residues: CASTPLAGRSDTQYF. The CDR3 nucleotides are TGTGCCAGCACCCCACTAGCGGGGAGGTCAGATACGCAGTATTTT. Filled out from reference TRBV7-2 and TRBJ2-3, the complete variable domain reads GAGVSQSPSNKVTEKGKDVELRCDPISGHTALYWYRQSLGQGLEFLIYFQGNSAPDKSGLPSDRFSAERTGGSVSTLTIQRTQQEDSAVYLCASTPLAGRSDTQYFGPGTRLTVL.

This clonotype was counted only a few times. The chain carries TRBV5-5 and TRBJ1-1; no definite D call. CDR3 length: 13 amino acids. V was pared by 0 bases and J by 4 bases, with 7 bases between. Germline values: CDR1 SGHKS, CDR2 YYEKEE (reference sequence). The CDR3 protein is CASSLVYSTEAFF. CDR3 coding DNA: TGTGCCAGCAGCTTGGTTTATAGCACTGAAGCTTTCTTT.

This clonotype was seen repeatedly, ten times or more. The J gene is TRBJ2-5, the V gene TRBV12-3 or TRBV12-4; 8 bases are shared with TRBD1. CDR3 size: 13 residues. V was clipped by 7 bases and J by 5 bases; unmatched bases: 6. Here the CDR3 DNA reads TGTGCCAGCACCCTCGGACAGGGTGAGACCCAGTACTTC. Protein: CASTLGQGETQYF.

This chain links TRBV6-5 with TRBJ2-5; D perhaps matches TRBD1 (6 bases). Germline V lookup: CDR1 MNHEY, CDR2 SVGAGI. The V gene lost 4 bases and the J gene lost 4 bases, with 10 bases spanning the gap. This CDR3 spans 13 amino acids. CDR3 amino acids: CASSSGVRETQYF. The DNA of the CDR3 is TGTGCCAGCAGTTCAGGGGTGAGAGAGACCCAGTACTTC.